Below are 21 T cell receptor beta chains sequenced from a single sample in a study of T cell responses to AZD1222 COVID-19 vaccine. Profiled with immunoSEQ multiplex PCR; TCRdb holds only in-frame clones, not every one. The table shows over 130,000 clones, with about 90% occurring only once. The specimen comprised peripheral blood, sampled 28 days after the second dose of the MenACWY control vaccine. These receptors were obtained from an adult who received the MenACWY meningococcal vaccine as a control.

CDR3 amino acids: CASSPGQPQETQYF. The DNA of the CDR3 is TGTGCCAGCAGCCCGGGACAGCCGCAAGAGACCCAGTACTTC. The chain employs TRBV5-8 and TRBJ2-5, with TRBD1 matching over 7 bases. Germline V gene sequence: CDR1 SGHTS, CDR2 YDEGEE. The V segment lost 4 bases and the J segment 2 bases; nucleotides outside the gene matches: 5. The CDR3 sequence is 14 residues long. The whole variable domain, remainder taken from reference TRBV5-8 and TRBJ2-5, is EAGVTQSPTHLIKTRGQQATLRCSPISGHTSVYWYQQALGLGLQFLLWYDEGEERNRGNFPPRFSGRQFPNYSSELNVNALELEDSALYLCASSPGQPQETQYFGPGTRLLVL.

The V gene is TRBV12-3 or TRBV12-4, the J gene TRBJ1-2, with no clear D. Deletions cut 3 bases from V and 4 bases from J, with 9 bases between. The CDR3 loop spans 13 amino acids. The CDR3 spells CASSFGEFYGYTF. In nucleotides, the CDR3 is TGTGCCAGCAGTTTTGGGGAGTTCTATGGCTACACCTTC.

V usage is TRBV7-3 and J usage is TRBJ1-5; D unclear. CDR1 and CDR2 (germline): SGHTA, FQGTGA. This CDR3 contains 15 residues. Trimming cost V 6 bases and J 2 bases, with 14 bases left between them. The CDR3 here is CASRVRALRNQPQHF. Written as DNA, the CDR3 is TGTGCCAGCAGGGTGCGGGCCCTCCGCAATCAGCCCCAGCATTTT.

The chain uses TRBV28 and TRBJ2-7, with 7 bases lining up with TRBD1. This CDR3 comprises 12 residues. The V gene end was trimmed by 4 bases and the J gene end by 8 bases; junction bases not matched to a gene: 5. From germline, CDR1 is MDHEN and CDR2 SYDVKM. For the CDR3, the DNA is TGTGCCAGCAGTTCCGGACAGGCTAAGCAGTACTTC. Translating it yields CASSSGQAKQYF.

The chain carries TRBV2 and TRBJ2-1; D possibly corresponds to TRBD1 (6 bases). This CDR3 comprises 14 residues. V lost 3 bases and J 4 bases, leaving 10 bases between the germline ends. The germline gives CDR1 SNHLY, CDR2 FYNNEI. The CDR3 sequence: CASSDVGQYNEQFF. The CDR3 bases are TGTGCCAGCAGTGATGTTGGACAGTACAATGAGCAGTTCTTC.

This clone came up a few times. The CDR3, as DNA: TGTGCCAGCACCGGGGATGCAACTAATGAAAAACTGTTTTTT. It yields the protein CASTGDATNEKLFF. The chain employs TRBV6-5 and TRBJ1-4; D gene unclear. This CDR3 is built from 14 residues. Deletions cut 7 bases from V and 0 bases from J, with 9 bases between. The V gene's germline CDR1 is MNHEY and CDR2 SVGAGI.

The chain carries TRBV7-2 and TRBJ1-1; D is uncertain. The ends were cut back, 1 base at V and 1 base at J, with 7 bases in the middle. The length of the CDR3 is 14 residues. CDR1 and CDR2 from the germline V gene are SGHTA and FQGNSA. DNA of the CDR3: TGTGCCAGCAGCTTAGAGTATTCGAACACTGAAGCTTTCTTT. Its translation is CASSLEYSNTEAFF. Combining the CDR3 with reference TRBV7-2 and TRBJ1-1 gives the whole variable domain GAGVSQSPSNKVTEKGKDVELRCDPISGHTALYWYRQSLGQGLEFLIYFQGNSAPDKSGLPSDRFSAERTGGSVSTLTIQRTQQEDSAVYLCASSLEYSNTEAFFGQGTRLTVV.

This chain uses TRBV7-2 with TRBJ2-7; D call uncertain. Germline V gene data show CDR1 as SGHTA and CDR2 as FQGNSA. The CDR3 totals 13 residues. The germline V and J ends were trimmed by 1 base and 4 bases, with 8 bases remaining between them. CDR3: CASSLGLRYEQYF. For the CDR3, the DNA is TGTGCCAGCAGCTTAGGGCTACGGTACGAGCAGTACTTC. Combining the CDR3 with reference TRBV7-2 and TRBJ2-7 gives the whole variable domain GAGVSQSPSNKVTEKGKDVELRCDPISGHTALYWYRQSLGQGLEFLIYFQGNSAPDKSGLPSDRFSAERTGGSVSTLTIQRTQQEDSAVYLCASSLGLRYEQYFGPGTRLTVT.

The chain carries TRBV27 and TRBJ2-7; 8 nucleotides align to TRBD1. Trimming cost V 6 bases and J 2 bases; bases outside gene matches: 9. CDR3 length equals 15 residues. The germline V gene has CDR1 MNHEY and CDR2 SMNVEV (reference sequence). The CDR3 coding sequence is TGTGCCAGCAGCCGGTGGGGACAGGCAACCTACGAGCAGTACTTC. Translated: CASSRWGQATYEQYF.

With regard to this clone: The same CDR3 arises from other DNA sequences in this sample as well. The chain links TRBV28 to TRBJ1-4, with a tentative D call TRBD1 (5 bases). CDR1 and CDR2 from the germline V gene are MDHEN and SYDVKM. This CDR3 comprises 14 residues. V was pared by 5 bases and J by 0 bases, with 7 bases between. The CDR3 coding sequence is TGTGCCAGCAGTACAGGTGCAACTAATGAAAAACTGTTTTTT. This codes for CASSTGATNEKLFF.

This chain uses TRBV3-1 (or the pseudogene TRBV3-2) with TRBJ1-3; no clear D. The CDR3 has 15 amino acids. Deletions cut 3 bases from V and 0 bases from J, with 9 bases between. CDR1 is LGHDT and CDR2 is YNNKEL in the germline V gene (reference sequence). The CDR3 DNA is TGTGCCAGCAGCCAGGGCAGTTACTCTGGAAACACCATATATTTT. It is translated as CASSQGSYSGNTIYF.

The genes are TRBV5-1 and TRBJ2-7; 11 bases are a match to TRBD2. Unmatched junction bases numbered 5, after V lost 0 bases and J lost 6 bases. There are 15 residues in the CDR3. Per the germline V gene, CDR1 is SGHRS and CDR2 is YFSETQ. In nucleotides, the CDR3 is TGCGCCAGCAGCTTGGCCGGGACTAGCGGAAGCGAGCAGTACTTC. Translated, it gives CASSLAGTSGSEQYF.

This sequence joins TRBV4-3 and TRBJ1-6; the D is unclear. This CDR3 is 16 amino acids long. V lost 3 bases to trimming and J lost 0 bases, with 9 bases between them. Per the germline V gene, CDR1 is LGHNA and CDR2 is YSLEER. The DNA of the CDR3 is TGCGCCAGCAGCCACCAGGAGTACTCCTATAATTCACCCCTCCACTTT. Residues: CASSHQEYSYNSPLHF.

V and J are TRBV7-2 and TRBJ2-3; 8 bases line up with TRBD2. Germline assignment: CDR1 SGHTA and CDR2 FQGNSA. With V trimmed by 3 bases and J by 4 bases, 6 bases remained unmatched. The CDR3 covers 15 residues. The CDR3 DNA reads TGTGCCAGCAGCTTCGGGGGGGCAACCCCAGATACGCAGTATTTT. Amino acids: CASSFGGATPDTQYF.

V is TRBV28 and J is TRBJ1-4; D remains unclear. The length of the CDR3 is 14 residues. V was pared by 2 bases and J by 8 bases, with 12 bases between. CDR1 is MDHEN, CDR2 SYDVKM, per germline. The CDR3 nucleotides read TGTGCCAGCAGTTTAGAGGGATTTGGGGAAAAACTGTTTTTT. This translates into CASSLEGFGEKLFF.

This clone was seen a single time. The chain couples TRBV15 to TRBJ2-6, with D perhaps assigned TRBD1 or TRBD2 (5 bases each). Trimming left V 0 bases short and J 0 bases short, with 12 bases between. Germline values: CDR1 LNHNV, CDR2 YYDKDF (reference sequence). This CDR3 contains 18 residues. The CDR3 reads CATSRDYGTLSGANVLTF. The DNA of the CDR3 is TGTGCCACCAGCAGAGATTACGGGACCCTCTCTGGGGCCAACGTCCTGACTTTC.

The V and J genes are TRBV7-9 and TRBJ2-3; 8 bases align to TRBD1. This CDR3 contains 15 residues. J lost 2 bases, V lost 1 base, and 2 bases had no gene match. The germline V gene has CDR1 SEHNR and CDR2 FQNEAQ (reference sequence). CDR3 sequence: CASSLEGQATDTQYF. For the CDR3, the DNA is TGTGCCAGCAGCTTAGAGGGACAGGCCACAGATACGCAGTATTTT.

The V call is TRBV7-2, the J call TRBJ1-2, with 9 nucleotides matching TRBD1. This CDR3 has 15 residues. The ends lost 5 bases at V and 8 bases at J; junction bases unmatched: 12. The V gene's germline CDR1 is SGHTA and CDR2 FQGNSA. CDR3 bases: TGTGCCAGCAGCCCCCGGACAGGGGTCCTCTCCGGCTACACCTTC. Amino acid sequence: CASSPRTGVLSGYTF.

Points on this clone: A junction boundary mismatches the germline segment, possibly from a read error. The chain links TRBV5-4 to TRBJ1-2, with 7 bases lining up with TRBD1. The CDR3 consists of 12 residues. Per the germline V gene, CDR1 is SGHNT and CDR2 is YYREEE (reference sequence). The CDR3 DNA is TGTGCCAGCACCTTGGGGACAGATGGCTACACCTTC. Translating it yields CASTLGTDGYTF.

This chain joins TRBV7-8 and TRBJ2-7; D possibly matches TRBD1 or TRBD2 (6 bases each). This CDR3 is built from 13 residues. Trimming shortened V by 3 bases and J by 7 bases, and 13 bases separated the two germline ends. CDR1 and CDR2 from the germline V gene are SGHVS and FQNEAQ. CDR3 amino acids: CASSFLQGREQYF. The DNA of the CDR3 is TGTGCCAGCAGCTTCTTGCAGGGGAGGGAGCAGTACTTC. Full variable domain (remainder filled in from reference TRBV7-8 and TRBJ2-7): GAGVSQSPRYKVAKRGQDVALRCDPISGHVSLFWYQQALGQGPEFLTYFQNEAQLDKSGLPSDRFFAERPEGSVSTLKIQRTQQEDSAVYLCASSFLQGREQYFGPGTRLTVT.

This chain joins TRBV6-5 and TRBJ1-2, with D tentatively TRBD1 (6 bases). V lost 0 bases and J 8 bases, leaving 16 bases between the germline ends. Germline V gene data show CDR1 as MNHEY and CDR2 as SVGAGI. The CDR3 covers 15 residues. In DNA form, the CDR3 reads TGTGCCAGCAGTTACTCGTGGGGGGCTCAGGGCGGCTACACCTTC. It is translated as CASSYSWGAQGGYTF.